This TCR beta chain appears in the sequencing data of a study of PD-1 blockade in classical Hodgkin lymphoma. Study-level information: Patients had nivolumab dosed at 3 mg/kg, delivered intravenously every 2 weeks. Study-level points and caveats: At C4D1, TCR diversity had climbed significantly for CD4+ cells, though not for CD8+ cells. Complete responders possessed baseline diversity comparable to newly diagnosed patients. Why repertoires differed is undefined; disease activity or prior therapy possibly contributed.

Sequencing was performed with immunoSEQ multiplex PCR; in TCRdb, only in-frame clones are kept and a portion is missing. There are tens of thousands of clones in the sample; more than 90% occur only once, and 8% lies in the top ten. Time point denoted: cycle 4 day 1 (C4D1), after five to seven weeks of nivolumab. Every patient was affected by relapse after autologous stem cell transplantation, while exposure to brentuximab vedotin was not uniform. The CDR3 spans 15 residues. Germline lookup yields CDR1 SGHNT and CDR2 YYREEE (reference sequence). After removal of 5 bases from V and 5 bases from J, the junction contained 6 bases not matched to a gene. Notes on this clone: What it recognizes is unknown.

The chain uses TRBV5-4 and TRBJ2-2; 10 bases map to TRBD1. The starting material was peripheral blood mononuclear cells (PBMCs), obtained before the fourth cycle of nivolumab. The source is a human donor with classical Hodgkin lymphoma. The CDR3 DNA follows: TGTGCCAGCAGATCAGACAGGGGGCTGACCGGGGAGCTGTTTTTT. It specifies CASRSDRGLTGELFF.